This TCR beta chain originates from a study of T cell repertoires in cytomegalovirus infection. Turning to the study itself: Carrying CMV and the relevant HLA type showed in public TCR beta signatures. Study-wide results and caveats: Individuals carrying CMV plus the relevant HLA were identified by cumulative frequency of public TCR beta families. Within the response measured ex vivo, HLA-C-restricted CMV-specific TCR beta clonotypes were dominant.

The CDR3 has 15 residues. The germline V and J ends were trimmed by 4 bases and 4 bases, with 16 bases remaining between them. The V gene's germline CDR1 is MGHDK and CDR2 SYGVNS. This clonotype was detected many times. Antigen specificity is unknown. TCRdb processed the reads anew with MiXCR; each CDR3 protein has one entry. The table records a few hundred thousand distinct CDR3 sequences, roughly a sixth of them present only once. This clonotype was sampled from a human donor in good health (CMV status not recorded). Some clones in this sample may be carry-over from other donors' samples. This chain uses TRBV25-1 with TRBJ1-1, with no clear D. The sample consisted of PBMCs. The DNA of the CDR3 is TGTGCCAGCAGTGGATGGGAGGGTAGTAGCACTGAAGCTTTCTTT. Amino acid sequence: CASSGWEGSSTEAFF. The full variable domain, rest sourced from reference TRBV25-1 and TRBJ1-1, is EADIYQTPRYLVIGTGKKITLECSQTMGHDKMYWYQQDPGMELHLIHYSYGVNSTEKGDLSSESTVSRIRTEHFPLTLESARPSHTSQYLCASSGWEGSSTEAFFGQGTRLTVV.